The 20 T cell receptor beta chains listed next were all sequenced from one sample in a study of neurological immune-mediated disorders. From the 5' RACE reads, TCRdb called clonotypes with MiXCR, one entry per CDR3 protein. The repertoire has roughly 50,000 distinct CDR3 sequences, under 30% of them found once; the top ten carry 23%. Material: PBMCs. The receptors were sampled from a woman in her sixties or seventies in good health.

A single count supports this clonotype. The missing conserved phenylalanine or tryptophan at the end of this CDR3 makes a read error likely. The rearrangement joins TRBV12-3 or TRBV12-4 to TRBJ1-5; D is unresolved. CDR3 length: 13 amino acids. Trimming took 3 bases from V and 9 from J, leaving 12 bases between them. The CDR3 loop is CASSLRSDRPQHY. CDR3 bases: TGTGCCAGCAGTTTGAGGTCCGATCGGCCCCAGCATTAT.

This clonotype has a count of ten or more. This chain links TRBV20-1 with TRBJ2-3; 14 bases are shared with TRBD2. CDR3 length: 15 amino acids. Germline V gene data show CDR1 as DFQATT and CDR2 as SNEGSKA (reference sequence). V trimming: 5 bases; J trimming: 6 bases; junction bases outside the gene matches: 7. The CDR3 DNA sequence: TGCAGTGCTTCCGGGACTAGCGGGAGTACTGATACGCAGTATTTT. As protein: CSASGTSGSTDTQYF.

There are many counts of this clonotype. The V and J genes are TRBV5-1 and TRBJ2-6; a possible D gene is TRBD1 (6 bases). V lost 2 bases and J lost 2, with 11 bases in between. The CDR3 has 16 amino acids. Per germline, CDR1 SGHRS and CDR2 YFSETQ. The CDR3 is CASSFNSGAGANVLTF. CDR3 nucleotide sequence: TGCGCCAGCAGCTTCAATTCAGGGGCTGGGGCCAACGTCCTGACTTTC.

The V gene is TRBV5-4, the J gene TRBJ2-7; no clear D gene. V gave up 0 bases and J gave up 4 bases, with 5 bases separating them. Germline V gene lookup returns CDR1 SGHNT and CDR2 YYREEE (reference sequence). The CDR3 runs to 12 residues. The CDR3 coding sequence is TGTGCCAGCAGCTTGGATGGTTACGAGCAGTACTTC. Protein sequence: CASSLDGYEQYF.

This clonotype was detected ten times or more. The CDR3 nucleotides are TGCAGTGCTACTTGGACTAGCGCAAGAGATACGCAGTATTTT. Amino acids: CSATWTSARDTQYF. The J gene is TRBJ2-3, the V gene TRBV20-1; 9 bases match TRBD2. V was pared by 4 bases and J by 5 bases, with 7 bases of the junction left unmatched. Germline V gives CDR1 DFQATT, CDR2 SNEGSKA (reference sequence). This CDR3 comprises 14 residues.

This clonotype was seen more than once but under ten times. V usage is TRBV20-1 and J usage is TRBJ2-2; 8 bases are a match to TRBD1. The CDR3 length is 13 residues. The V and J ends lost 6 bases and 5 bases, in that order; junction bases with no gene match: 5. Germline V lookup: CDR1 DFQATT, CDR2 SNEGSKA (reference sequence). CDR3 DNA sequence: TGCAGTGCGTGGACAGGGAGGACCGGGGAGCTGTTTTTT. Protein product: CSAWTGRTGELFF.

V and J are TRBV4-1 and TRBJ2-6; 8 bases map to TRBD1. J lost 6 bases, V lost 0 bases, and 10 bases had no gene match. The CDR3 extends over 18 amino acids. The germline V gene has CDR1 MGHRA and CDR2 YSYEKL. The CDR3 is CASSQEGQVFKSANVLTF. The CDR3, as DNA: TGCGCCAGCAGCCAAGAGGGACAGGTTTTTAAATCGGCCAACGTCCTGACTTTC.

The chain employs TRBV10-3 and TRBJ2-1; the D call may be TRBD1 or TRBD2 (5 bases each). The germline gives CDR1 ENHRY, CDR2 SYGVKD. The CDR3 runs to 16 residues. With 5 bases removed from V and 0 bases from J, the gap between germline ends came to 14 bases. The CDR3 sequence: CAISSSSGTSYNEQFF. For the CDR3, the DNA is TGTGCCATCAGTAGTAGCAGTGGGACCTCCTACAATGAGCAGTTCTTC.

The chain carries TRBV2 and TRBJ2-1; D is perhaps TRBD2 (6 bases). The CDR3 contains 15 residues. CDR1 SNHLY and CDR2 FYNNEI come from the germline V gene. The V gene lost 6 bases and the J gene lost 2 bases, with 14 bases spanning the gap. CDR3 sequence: CASSSSATAYNEQFF. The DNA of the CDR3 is TGTGCCAGCAGCTCTAGCGCGACAGCCTACAATGAGCAGTTCTTC.

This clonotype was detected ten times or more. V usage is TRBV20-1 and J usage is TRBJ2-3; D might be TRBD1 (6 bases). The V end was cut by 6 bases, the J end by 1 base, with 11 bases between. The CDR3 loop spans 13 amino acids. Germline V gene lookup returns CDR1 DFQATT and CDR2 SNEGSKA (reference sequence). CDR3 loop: CSAMNRGTDTQYF. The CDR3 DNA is TGCAGTGCGATGAACAGGGGCACAGATACGCAGTATTTT.

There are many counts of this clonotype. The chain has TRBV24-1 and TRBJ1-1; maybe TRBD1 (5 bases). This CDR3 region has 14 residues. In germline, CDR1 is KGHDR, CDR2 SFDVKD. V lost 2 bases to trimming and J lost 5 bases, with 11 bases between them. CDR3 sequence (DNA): TGTGCCACCAGTGATTCAAGGGGACGGACTGAAGCTTTCTTT. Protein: CATSDSRGRTEAFF.

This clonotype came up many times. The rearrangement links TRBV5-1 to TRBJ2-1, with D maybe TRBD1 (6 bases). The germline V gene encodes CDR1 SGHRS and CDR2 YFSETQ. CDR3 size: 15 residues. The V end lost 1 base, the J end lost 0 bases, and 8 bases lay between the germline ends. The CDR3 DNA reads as TGCGCCAGCAGCTTGTTGGACAGCTCCTACAATGAGCAGTTCTTC. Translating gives CASSLLDSSYNEQFF.

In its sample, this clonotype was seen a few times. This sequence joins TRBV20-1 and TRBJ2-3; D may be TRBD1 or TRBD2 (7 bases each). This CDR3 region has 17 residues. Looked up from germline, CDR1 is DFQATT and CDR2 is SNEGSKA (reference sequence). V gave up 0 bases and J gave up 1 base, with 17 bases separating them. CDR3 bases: TGCAGTGCTAGAGACCCCCAGGGGGGGGGAGGCACAGATACGCAGTATTTT. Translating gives CSARDPQGGGGTDTQYF.

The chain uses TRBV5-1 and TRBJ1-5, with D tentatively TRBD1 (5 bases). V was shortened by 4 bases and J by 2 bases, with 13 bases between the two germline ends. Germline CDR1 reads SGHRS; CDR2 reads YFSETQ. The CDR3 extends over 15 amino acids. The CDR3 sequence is CASSPAWGGNQPQHF. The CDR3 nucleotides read TGCGCCAGCAGCCCGGCCTGGGGCGGCAATCAGCCCCAGCATTTT.

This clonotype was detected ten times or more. The CDR3 nucleotides are TGTGCCAGCAGCCCCGGACTAGCCGCCTACGAGCAGTACTTC. Translation gives CASSPGLAAYEQYF. The genes are TRBV9 and TRBJ2-7, with 8 nucleotides matching TRBD2. V was clipped by 4 bases and J by 2 bases; unmatched bases: 5. Per the germline V gene, CDR1 is SGDLS and CDR2 is YYNGEE. The length of the CDR3 is 14 residues.

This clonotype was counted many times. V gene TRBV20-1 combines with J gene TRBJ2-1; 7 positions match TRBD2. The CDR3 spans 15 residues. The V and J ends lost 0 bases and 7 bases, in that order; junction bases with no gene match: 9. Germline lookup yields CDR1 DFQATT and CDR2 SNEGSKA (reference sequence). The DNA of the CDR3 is TGCAGTGCTAGAGATCCGGGGCGGGGGATGAATGAGCAGTTCTTC. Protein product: CSARDPGRGMNEQFF.

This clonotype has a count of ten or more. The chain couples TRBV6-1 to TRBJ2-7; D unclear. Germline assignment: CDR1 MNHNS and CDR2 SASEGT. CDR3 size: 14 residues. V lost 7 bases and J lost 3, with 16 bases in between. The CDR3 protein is CASTQRAPSYEQYF. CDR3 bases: TGTGCCAGCACCCAAAGGGCTCCCAGCTACGAGCAGTACTTC.

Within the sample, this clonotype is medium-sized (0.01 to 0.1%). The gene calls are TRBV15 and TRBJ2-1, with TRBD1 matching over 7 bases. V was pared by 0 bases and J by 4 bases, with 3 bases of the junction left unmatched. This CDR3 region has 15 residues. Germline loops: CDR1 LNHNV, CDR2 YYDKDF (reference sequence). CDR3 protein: CATSRDRDSYNEQFF. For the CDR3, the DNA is TGTGCCACCAGCAGAGATCGGGACAGTTACAATGAGCAGTTCTTC.

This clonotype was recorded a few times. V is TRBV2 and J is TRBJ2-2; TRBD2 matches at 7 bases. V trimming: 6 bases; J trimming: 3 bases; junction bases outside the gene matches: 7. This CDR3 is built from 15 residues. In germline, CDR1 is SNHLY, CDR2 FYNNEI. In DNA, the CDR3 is TGTGCCAGCAGGGACCGGGAGGTGTACACCGGGGAGCTGTTTTTT. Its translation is CASRDREVYTGELFF.

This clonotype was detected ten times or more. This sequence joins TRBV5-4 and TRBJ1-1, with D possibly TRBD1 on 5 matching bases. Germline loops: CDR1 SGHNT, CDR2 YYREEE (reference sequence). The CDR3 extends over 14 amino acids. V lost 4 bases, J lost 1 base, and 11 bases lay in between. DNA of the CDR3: TGTGCCAGCAGCGGGAGCGGGGCGAACACTGAAGCTTTCTTT. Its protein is CASSGSGANTEAFF.